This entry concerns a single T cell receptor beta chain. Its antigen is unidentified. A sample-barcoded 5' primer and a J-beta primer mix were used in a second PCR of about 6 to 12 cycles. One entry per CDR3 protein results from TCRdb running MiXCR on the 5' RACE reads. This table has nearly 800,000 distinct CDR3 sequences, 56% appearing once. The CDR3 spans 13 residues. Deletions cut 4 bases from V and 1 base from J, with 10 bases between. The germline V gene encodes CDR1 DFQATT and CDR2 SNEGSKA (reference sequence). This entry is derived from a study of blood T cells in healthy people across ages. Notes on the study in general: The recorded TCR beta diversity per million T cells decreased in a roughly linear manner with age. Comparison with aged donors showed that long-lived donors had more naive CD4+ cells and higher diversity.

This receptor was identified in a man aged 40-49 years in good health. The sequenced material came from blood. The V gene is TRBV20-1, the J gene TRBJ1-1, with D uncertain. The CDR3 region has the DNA TGCAGTGCTAAGAGGACGGGGAACACTGAAGCTTTCTTT. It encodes CSAKRTGNTEAFF.